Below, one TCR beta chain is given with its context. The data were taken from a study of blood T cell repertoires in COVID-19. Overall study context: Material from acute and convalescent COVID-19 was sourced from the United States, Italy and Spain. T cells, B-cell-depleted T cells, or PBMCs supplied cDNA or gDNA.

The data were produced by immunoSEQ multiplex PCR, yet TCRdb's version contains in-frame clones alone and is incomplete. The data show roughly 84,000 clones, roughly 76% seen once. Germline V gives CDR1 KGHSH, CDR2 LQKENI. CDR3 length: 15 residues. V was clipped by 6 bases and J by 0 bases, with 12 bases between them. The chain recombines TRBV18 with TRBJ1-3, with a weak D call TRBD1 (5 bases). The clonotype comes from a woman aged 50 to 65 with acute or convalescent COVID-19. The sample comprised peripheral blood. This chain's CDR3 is CASSQMTVSGNTIYF. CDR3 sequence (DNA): TGTGCCAGCTCGCAAATGACAGTCTCTGGAAACACCATATATTTT.